A selection of T cell receptor beta chains follows, all from one sample in a study of T-cell reconstitution after alpha-beta-depleted transplantation in children. One entry per CDR3 protein, called by TCRdb with MiXCR from the PCR reads. In the table there are hundreds of thousands of distinct CDR3 sequences, around 17% of which are singletons. This material consisted of PBMCs from the stem cell graft donor, taken from the stem cell graft. Every receptor here comes from a human donor who donated a stem cell graft to a child with acute myeloid leukemia. Each CDR3 is given with its conserved first and last residue.

>TRBJ2-2|15|TRBV20-1
CSARDQRKDTGELFF
>TRBJ2-7|13|TRBV12-3/TRBV12-4
CASNKGNSYEQYF
>TRBJ1-4|13|TRBV7-9
CASSPRLTEKLFF
>TRBJ2-1|15|TRBV9
CASSVGTSGSNEQFF
>TRBJ2-3|15|TRBV5-1
CASSPTGWDTDTQYF
>TRBJ1-2|11|TRBV10-3
CATGQNYGYTF
>TRBJ1-5|14|TRBV20-1
CSASDYLSNQPQHF
>TRBJ1-2|15|TRBV29-1
CSVERGGQGGYGYTF
>TRBJ2-3|13|TRBV7-9
CASSPSTRDTQYF
>TRBJ1-4|14|TRBV28
CASSRQGANEKLFF
>TRBJ2-2|16|TRBV5-1
CASSFPGGAWTGELFF
>TRBJ1-5|15|TRBV27
CASRLTVNTNQPQHF
>TRBJ1-1|14|TRBV6-2/TRBV6-3
CASSPTRRYTEAFF
>TRBJ2-1|12|TRBV15
CATSADFDEQFF
>TRBJ1-6|14|TRBV20-1
CSASMGTANSPLHF
>TRBJ1-5|15|TRBV12-5
CASGLADRGHQPQHF
>TRBJ2-2|13|TRBV5-1
CASSLWYTGELFF
>TRBJ2-3|12|TRBV7-2
CASSPRGGTQYF
>TRBJ1-1|14|TRBV5-5
CASSSRPMNTEAFF
>TRBJ1-1|12|TRBV5-1
CASSPRGAEAFF
>TRBJ1-6|16|TRBV5-5
CASSLANEGLGSPLHF
>TRBJ2-4|12|TRBV10-2
CASGPGGNIQYF
>TRBJ1-6|14|TRBV6-2/TRBV6-3
CASSSWTYNSPLHF
>TRBJ2-2|16|TRBV27
CASSLSAASNTGELFF
>TRBJ1-4|14|TRBV6-1
CASSPTRTNEKLFF
>TRBJ1-1|13|TRBV20-1
CSARDPRNTEAFF
>TRBJ2-1|15|TRBV6-2/TRBV6-3
CASSSQTSGGNPSLF
>TRBJ1-2|12|TRBV12-3/TRBV12-4
CAMRQEDYGYTF
>TRBJ1-5|12|TRBV24-1
CATSAGGQPQHF
>TRBJ1-2|13|TRBV6-1
CASSDREFYGYTF
>TRBJ1-1|15|TRBV24-1
CATSEDGARDTEAFF
>TRBJ1-1|15|TRBV6-1
CASSESRVGDTEAFF
>TRBJ2-5|18|TRBV7-9
CASSGGDGDWSLQETQYF
>TRBJ2-1|14|TRBV20-1
CSATVSGRADEQFF
>TRBJ2-7|16|TRBV6-1
CASSGPRRASSYEQYF
>TRBJ1-6|17|TRBV12-3/TRBV12-4
CASSSQAGGTYNSPLHF
>TRBJ2-1|15|TRBV12-3/TRBV12-4
CASTPTSGRHNEQFF
>TRBJ2-3|14|TRBV7-9
CASSLVVPPDTQYF
>TRBJ2-5|16|TRBV20-1
CSARPPLAGNQETQYF
>TRBJ1-2|13|TRBV15
CATSREQSYGYTF
>TRBJ2-2|14|TRBV5-1
CASSPKEGDGELFF
>TRBJ2-1|17|TRBV15
CATSSLPGTQRRNEQFF
>TRBJ1-1|15|TRBV6-4
CASRQKGSGDTEAFF
>TRBJ2-6|15|TRBV15
CATSRAPLGANVLTF
>TRBJ2-2|16|TRBV4-1
CASTYSSGQGIGELFF
>TRBJ2-1|16|TRBV20-1
CSARALAGHSYNEQFF
>TRBJ2-3|17|TRBV4-2
CASSPRGLAGGTDTQYF
>TRBJ2-5|13|TRBV6-5
CASSYSVTETQYF
>TRBJ1-2|14|TRBV20-1
CSARDWKGSYGYTF
>TRBJ1-2|11|TRBV29-1
CSVWTGDGYTF
>TRBJ1-5|15|TRBV12-3/TRBV12-4
CASSFNRGQGQPQHF
>TRBJ2-1|15|TRBV4-3
CASSPGQGLHNEQFF
>TRBJ1-1|16|TRBV19
CASNSGQSLMNTEAFF
>TRBJ1-5|16|TRBV15
CATSRDEAGWDQPQHF
>TRBJ2-5|15|TRBV7-7
CASSWTSGGQETQYF
>TRBJ1-1|14|TRBV5-5
CASSQNRALLEAFF
>TRBJ2-5|15|TRBV5-1
CASRQGLNGEETQYF